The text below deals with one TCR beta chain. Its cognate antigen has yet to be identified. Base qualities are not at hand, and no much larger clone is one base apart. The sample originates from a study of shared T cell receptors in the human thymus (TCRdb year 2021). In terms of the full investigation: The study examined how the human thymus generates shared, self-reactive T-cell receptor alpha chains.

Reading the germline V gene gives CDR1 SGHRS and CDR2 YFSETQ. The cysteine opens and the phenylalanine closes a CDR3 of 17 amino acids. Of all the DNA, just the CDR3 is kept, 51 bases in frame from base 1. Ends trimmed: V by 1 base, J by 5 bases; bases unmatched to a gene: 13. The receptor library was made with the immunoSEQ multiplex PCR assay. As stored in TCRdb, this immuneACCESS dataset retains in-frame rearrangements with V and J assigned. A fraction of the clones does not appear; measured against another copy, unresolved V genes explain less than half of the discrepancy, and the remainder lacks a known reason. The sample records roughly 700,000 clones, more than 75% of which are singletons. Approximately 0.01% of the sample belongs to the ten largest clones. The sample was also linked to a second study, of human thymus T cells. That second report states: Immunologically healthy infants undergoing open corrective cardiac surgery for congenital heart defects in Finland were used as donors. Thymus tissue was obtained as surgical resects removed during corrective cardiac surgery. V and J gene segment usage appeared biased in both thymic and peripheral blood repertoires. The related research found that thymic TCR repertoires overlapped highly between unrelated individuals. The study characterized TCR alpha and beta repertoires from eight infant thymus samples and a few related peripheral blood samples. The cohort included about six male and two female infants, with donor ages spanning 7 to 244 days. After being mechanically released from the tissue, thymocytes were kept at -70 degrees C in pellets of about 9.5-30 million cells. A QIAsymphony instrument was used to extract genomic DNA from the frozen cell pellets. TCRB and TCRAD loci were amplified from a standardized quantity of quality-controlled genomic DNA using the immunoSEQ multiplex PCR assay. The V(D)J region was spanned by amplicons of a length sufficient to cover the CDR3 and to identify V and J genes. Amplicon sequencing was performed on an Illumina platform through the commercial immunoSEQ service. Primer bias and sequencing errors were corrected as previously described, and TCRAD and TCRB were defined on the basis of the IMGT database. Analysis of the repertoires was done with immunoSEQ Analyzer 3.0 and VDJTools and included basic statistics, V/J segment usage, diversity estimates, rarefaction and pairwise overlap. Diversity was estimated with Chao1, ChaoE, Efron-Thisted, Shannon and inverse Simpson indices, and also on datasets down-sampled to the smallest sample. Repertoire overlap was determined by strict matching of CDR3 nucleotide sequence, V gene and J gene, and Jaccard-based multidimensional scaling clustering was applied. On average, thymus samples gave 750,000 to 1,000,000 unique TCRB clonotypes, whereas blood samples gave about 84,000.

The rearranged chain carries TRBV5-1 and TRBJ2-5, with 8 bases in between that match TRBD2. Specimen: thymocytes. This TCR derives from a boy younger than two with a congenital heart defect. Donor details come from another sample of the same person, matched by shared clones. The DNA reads TGCGCCAGCAGCTTGCCCAGTGGAGCGGGAGTGCTGGAGACCCAGTACTTC. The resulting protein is CASSLPSGAGVLETQYF.